The clone carrying this T cell receptor beta chain was counted between two and nine times. Its antigen is as yet unknown. The data are from a study of T-cell memory formation after mild COVID-19. General study points: Whether second-wave clones peaking at day 37 were SARS-CoV-2 specific went unconfirmed. CD4+ contracting clones lay mainly in CM and EM, CD8+ ones in EMRA.

This CDR3 has 16 amino acids. V lost 1 base, J lost 1 base, and 11 bases lay in between. TCRdb passed the 5' RACE reads through MiXCR, listing each CDR3 protein once. In the table there are about 430,000 distinct CDR3 sequences, roughly a quarter of which are singletons. The chain carries TRBV12-3 or TRBV12-4 and TRBJ1-5; a possible D gene is TRBD1 (6 bases). This sequence was found in an adult woman who had mild COVID-19 (a few samples of this study predate the infection). Cell type and time point are not known. The sequenced sample consisted of PBMCs or a T cell subset sorted from them (not recorded which). The CDR3 DNA reads TGTGCCAGCAGTTTAGAAGGCAGGGGAAGCAATCAGCCCCAGCATTTT. As protein: CASSLEGRGSNQPQHF.